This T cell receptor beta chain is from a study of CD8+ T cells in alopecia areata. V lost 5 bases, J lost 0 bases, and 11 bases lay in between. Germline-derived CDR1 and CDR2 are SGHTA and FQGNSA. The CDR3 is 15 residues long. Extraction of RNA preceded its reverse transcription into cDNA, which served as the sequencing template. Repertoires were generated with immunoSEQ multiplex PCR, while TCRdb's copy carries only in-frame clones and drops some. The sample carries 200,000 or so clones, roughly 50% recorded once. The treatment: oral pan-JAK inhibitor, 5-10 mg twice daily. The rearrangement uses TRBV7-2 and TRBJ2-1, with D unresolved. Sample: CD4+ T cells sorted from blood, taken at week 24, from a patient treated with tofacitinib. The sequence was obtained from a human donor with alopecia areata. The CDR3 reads CASSRTPPSYNEQFF. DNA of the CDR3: TGTGCCAGCAGCCGGACGCCCCCCTCCTACAATGAGCAGTTCTTC.